This TCR beta chain emerged from a study of control samples from healthy donors and cancer patients (TCRdb year 2020). About this clone itself: Its antigen target is currently unknown. No base qualities exist here, and no much larger clone lies one base off it.

Deletion took 0 bases off V and 4 bases off J, with a span of 10 bases between the germline ends. The CDR3 runs 15 residues from the cysteine to the phenylalanine. Here the CDR3 DNA is all that survives: 45 bases in frame from base 1. For CDR1 and CDR2, the germline V gene lists SNHLY and FYNNEI. Library preparation was by the immunoSEQ multiplex PCR assay. TCRdb took this table from immuneACCESS and kept in-frame rearrangements with V and J called. Such tables lack part of the clones; where checked against another copy, unresolved V genes explain under half of the gap, and the rest is unexplained. This sample gives approximately 220,000 clones in total; roughly 94% of them show up just once. Approximately 1.5% of the sample comes from the top ten.

The TCR comes from a man aged 50-59 years in good health. Sample: blood. The chain links TRBV2 with TRBJ1-5; TRBD1 is possibly the D segment (6 matching bases). The CDR3 protein sequence reads: CASSEASRGNQPQHF. The DNA reads as follows: TGTGCCAGCAGTGAAGCTAGCAGGGGAAATCAGCCCCAGCATTTT.